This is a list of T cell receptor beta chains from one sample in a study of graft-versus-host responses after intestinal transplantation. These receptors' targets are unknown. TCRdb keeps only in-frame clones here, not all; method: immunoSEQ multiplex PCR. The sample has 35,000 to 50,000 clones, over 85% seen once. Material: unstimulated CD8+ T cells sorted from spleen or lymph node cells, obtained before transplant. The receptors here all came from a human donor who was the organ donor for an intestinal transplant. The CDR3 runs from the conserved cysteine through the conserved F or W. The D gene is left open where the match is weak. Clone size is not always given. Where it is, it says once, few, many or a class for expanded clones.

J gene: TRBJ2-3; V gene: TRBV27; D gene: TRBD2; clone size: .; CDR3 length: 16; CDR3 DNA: TGTGCCAGCAGTCCCCGTGGGGACGGGAGGGCAGATACGCAGTATTTT; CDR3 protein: CASSPRGDGRADTQYF
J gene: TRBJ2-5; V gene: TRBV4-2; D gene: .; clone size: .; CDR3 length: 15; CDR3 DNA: TGTGCCAGCAGCCAAGATCCTAGCGAGCAAGAGACCCAGTACTTC; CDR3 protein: CASSQDPSEQETQYF
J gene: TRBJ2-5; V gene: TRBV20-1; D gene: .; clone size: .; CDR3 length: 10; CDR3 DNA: TGCAGTGCCCCTCACGGTACCCAGTACTTC; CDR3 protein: CSAPHGTQYF
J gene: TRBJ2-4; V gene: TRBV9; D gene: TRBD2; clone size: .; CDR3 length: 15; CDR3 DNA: TGTGCCAGCAGCTCCGTAGCGGGAGCCAAAAACATTCAGTACTTC; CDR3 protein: CASSSVAGAKNIQYF
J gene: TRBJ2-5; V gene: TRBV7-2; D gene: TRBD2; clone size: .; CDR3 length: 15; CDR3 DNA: TGTGCCAGCAGCCGGACTAGCGGGAGGGGAGAGACCCAGTACTTC; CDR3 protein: CASSRTSGRGETQYF
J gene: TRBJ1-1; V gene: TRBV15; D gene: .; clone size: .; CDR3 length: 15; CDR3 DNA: TGTGCCACCAGCGAAGACAAGGGGTTGAACACTGAAGCTTTCTTT; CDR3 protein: CATSEDKGLNTEAFF
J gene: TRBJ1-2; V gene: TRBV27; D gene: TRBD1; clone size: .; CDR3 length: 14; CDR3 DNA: TGTGCCAGCAGAAGGACAGGGGGCTCGGATGGCTACACCTTC; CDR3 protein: CASRRTGGSDGYTF
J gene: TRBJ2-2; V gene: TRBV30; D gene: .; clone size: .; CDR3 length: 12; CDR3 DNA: TGTGCCTGGAGGGTGGTTCTAGGGGAGCTGTTTTTT; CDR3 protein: CAWRVVLGELFF
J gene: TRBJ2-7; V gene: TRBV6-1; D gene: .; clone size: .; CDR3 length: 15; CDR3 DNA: TGTGCCAGCAGGCCCAGTATCCCGGGCGGCTACGAGCAGTACTTC; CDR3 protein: CASRPSIPGGYEQYF
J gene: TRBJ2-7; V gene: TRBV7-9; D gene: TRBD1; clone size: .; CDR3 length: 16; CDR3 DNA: TGTGCCGGCAGCCTGCCCGGCGGGACAGGGAGCCACGAGCAGTACTTC; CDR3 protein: CAGSLPGGTGSHEQYF
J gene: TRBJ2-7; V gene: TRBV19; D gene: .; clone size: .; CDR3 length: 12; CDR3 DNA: TGTGCCAGTAGTATCGGACCCTACGAGCAGTACTTC; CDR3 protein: CASSIGPYEQYF
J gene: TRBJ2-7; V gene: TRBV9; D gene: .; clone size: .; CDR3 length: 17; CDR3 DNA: TGTGCCAGCAGCGTAGGCCCCTGGGGCGGGAAAGCGTACGAGCAGTACTTC; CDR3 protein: CASSVGPWGGKAYEQYF
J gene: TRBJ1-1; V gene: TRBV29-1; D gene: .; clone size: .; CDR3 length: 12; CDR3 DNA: TGCAGCGCTTTCGGGATGAACACTGAAGCTTTCTTT; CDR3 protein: CSAFGMNTEAFF
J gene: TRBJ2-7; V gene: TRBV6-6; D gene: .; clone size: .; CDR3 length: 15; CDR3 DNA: TGTGCCAGCAGTTACTCGAGTCCCCCCCTCTACGAGCAGTACTTC; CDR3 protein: CASSYSSPPLYEQYF
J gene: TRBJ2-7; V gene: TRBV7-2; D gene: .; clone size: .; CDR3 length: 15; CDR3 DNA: TGTGCCAGCAGCTTCTTTTTTGGGTACTCCTACGAGCAGTACTTC; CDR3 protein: CASSFFFGYSYEQYF
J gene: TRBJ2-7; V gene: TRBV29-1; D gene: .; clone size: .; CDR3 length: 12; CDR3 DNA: TGCAGCGTTGAAGAGGGCTCCTACGAGCAGTACTTC; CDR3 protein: CSVEEGSYEQYF
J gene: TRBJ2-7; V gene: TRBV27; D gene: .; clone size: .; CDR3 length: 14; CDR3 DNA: TGTGCCAGCAGTCCGGCGCTAGCGCGCTACGAGCAGTACTTC; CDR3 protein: CASSPALARYEQYF
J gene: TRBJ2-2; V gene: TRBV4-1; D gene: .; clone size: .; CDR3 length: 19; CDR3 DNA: TGCGCCAGCAGCCAAGACCCCCTCCTTACCCCTTACCCAAACGGGGAGCTGTTTTTT; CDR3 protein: CASSQDPLLTPYPNGELFF
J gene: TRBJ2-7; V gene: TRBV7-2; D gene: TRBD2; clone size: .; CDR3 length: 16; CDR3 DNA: TGTGCCAGCAGCGTTACGTCACTAGCGGGGTTTTACGAGCAGTACTTC; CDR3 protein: CASSVTSLAGFYEQYF
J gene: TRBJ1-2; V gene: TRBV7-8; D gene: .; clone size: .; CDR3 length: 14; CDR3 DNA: TGTGCCAGCAGCTTAGTGGGCGGGGGCAGTGGCTACACCTTC; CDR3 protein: CASSLVGGGSGYTF
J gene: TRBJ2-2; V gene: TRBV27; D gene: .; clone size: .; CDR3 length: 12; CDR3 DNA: TGTGCCAGCAGTACGTACACCGGGGAGCTGTTTTTT; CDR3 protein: CASSTYTGELFF
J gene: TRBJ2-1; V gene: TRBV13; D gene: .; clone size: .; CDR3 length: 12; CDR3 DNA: TGTGCCAGCAGCCACTCCTACAATGAGCAGTTCTTC; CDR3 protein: CASSHSYNEQFF
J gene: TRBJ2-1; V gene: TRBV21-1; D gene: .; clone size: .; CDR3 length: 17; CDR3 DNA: TGTGCCGGCAGCAAAAAACGGGAACAGGGGGCTTGGGATGAGCAGTTCTTC; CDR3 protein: CAGSKKREQGAWDEQFF
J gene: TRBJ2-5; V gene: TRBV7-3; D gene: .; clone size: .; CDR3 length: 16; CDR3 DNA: TGTGCCAGCAGCTTAAATCCGGGAGCGCCCTCAGAGACCCAGTACTTC; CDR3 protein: CASSLNPGAPSETQYF
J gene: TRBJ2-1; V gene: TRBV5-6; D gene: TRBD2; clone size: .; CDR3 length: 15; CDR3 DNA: TGTGCCAGCAGCCATAGCGGGAGACGGTACAATGAGCAGTTCTTC; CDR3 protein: CASSHSGRRYNEQFF
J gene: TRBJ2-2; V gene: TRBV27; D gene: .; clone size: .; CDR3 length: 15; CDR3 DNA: TGTGCCAGCAGTCGCGACAGGTCGAACACCGGGGAGCTGTTTTTT; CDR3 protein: CASSRDRSNTGELFF
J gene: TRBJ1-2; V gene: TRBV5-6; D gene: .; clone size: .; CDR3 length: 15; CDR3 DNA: TGTGCCAGCAGCTTGGAGTTGTTGGGGAGGGAGGGCTACACCTTC; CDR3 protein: CASSLELLGREGYTF
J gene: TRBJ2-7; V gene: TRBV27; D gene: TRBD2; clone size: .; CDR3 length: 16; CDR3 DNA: TGTGCCAGCAGTACACTCCCTAGCGGTGGGGCCTACGAGCAGTACTTC; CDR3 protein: CASSTLPSGGAYEQYF
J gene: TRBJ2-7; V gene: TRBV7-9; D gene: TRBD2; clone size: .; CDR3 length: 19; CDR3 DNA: TGTGCCAGCAGCTCCTCGACTAGCGGGAGGGCCGGTAACCTCTACGAGCAGTACTTC; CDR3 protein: CASSSSTSGRAGNLYEQYF
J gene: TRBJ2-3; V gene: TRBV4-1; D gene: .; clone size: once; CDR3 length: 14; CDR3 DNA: TGCGCCAGCAGCCAAGGGGGTTGGGCAGATACGCAGTATTTT; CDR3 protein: CASSQGGWADTQYF
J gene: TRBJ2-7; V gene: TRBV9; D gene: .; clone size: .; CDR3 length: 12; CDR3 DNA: TGTGCCAGCAGCGTAGATGGGGGCGAGCAGTACTTC; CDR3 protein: CASSVDGGEQYF
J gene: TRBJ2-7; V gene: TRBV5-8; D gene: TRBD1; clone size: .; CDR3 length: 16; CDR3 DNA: TGTGCCAGCCCACTGCCGGGACAGAAGGGGATGTACGAGCAGTACTTC; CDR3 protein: CASPLPGQKGMYEQYF
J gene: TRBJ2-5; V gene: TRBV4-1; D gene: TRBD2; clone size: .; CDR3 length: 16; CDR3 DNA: TGCGCCAGCAGCCAAGTAGGTGGGAGGGCCGGAGAGACCCAGTACTTC; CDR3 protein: CASSQVGGRAGETQYF
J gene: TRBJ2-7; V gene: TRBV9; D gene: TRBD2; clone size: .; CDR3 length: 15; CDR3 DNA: TGTGCCAGCAGCCCCGGGACTAGCGGTCTCTACGAGCAGTACTTC; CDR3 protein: CASSPGTSGLYEQYF
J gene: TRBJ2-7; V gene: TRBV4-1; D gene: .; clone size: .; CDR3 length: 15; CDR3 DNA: TGCGCCAGCAGCCAAGCTAGACCTGGGCCCTACGAGCAGTACTTC; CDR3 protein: CASSQARPGPYEQYF
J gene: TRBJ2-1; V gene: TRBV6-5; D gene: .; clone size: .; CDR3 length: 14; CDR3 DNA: TGTGCCAGCAGTTACGGGATAGGCTACAATGAGCAGTTCTTC; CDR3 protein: CASSYGIGYNEQFF
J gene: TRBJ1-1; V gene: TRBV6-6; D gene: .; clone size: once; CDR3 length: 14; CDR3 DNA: TGTGCCAGCAGTTACTCGATCCCTCAGGGTGAAGCTTTCTTT; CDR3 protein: CASSYSIPQGEAFF
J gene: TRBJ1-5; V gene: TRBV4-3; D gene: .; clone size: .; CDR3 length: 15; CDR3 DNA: TGCGCCAGCAGCCAGAGACGACAGGTCAATCAGCCCCAGCATTTT; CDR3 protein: CASSQRRQVNQPQHF
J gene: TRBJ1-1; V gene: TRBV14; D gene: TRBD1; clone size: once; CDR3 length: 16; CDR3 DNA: TGTGCCAGCAGCCAAGTGGGGACAGGGGGGAACACTGAAGCTTTCTTT; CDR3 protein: CASSQVGTGGNTEAFF
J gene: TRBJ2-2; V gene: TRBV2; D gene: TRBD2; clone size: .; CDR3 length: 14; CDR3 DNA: TGTGCCATTAACGGGAGGGCGAACACCGGGGAGCTGTTTTTT; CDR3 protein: CAINGRANTGELFF
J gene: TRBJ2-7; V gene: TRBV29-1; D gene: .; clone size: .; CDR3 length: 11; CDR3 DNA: TGCAGCGTTTGGCAGGGGGGGGAGCAGTACTTC; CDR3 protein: CSVWQGGEQYF